What follows is one T cell receptor (beta chain) and its context. The data were obtained in a study of blood T cell repertoires in COVID-19. The V end lost 4 bases, the J end lost 0 bases, and 8 bases lay between the germline ends. CDR3 length: 15 residues. Germline assignment: CDR1 SGHRS and CDR2 YFSETQ. The data were produced by immunoSEQ multiplex PCR, yet TCRdb's version contains in-frame clones alone and is incomplete. Found here are about 200,000 clones, 83% of them singletons; the top ten hold about 5.3%. Sample: PBMCs or T cells enriched from blood (not recorded which). This clonotype was obtained from a woman aged 50 to 65 who had been exposed to COVID-19. This chain connects TRBV5-1 to TRBJ2-6; the D is unclear. For the CDR3, the DNA is TGCGCCAGCAGCGCCTTTAGCTCTGGGGCCAACGTCCTGACTTTC. Translating it yields CASSAFSSGANVLTF.